This T cell receptor beta chain is drawn from a study of response to subunit inactivated influenza vaccine. General study points: Authors suggested each seasonal flu vaccination may recruit only limited numbers of new T cells.

This clonotype showed up just a few times. Its specificity is unknown. Germline values: CDR1 DFQATT, CDR2 SNEGSKA (reference sequence). V was clipped by 4 bases and J by 7 bases, with 14 bases between them. This CDR3 spans 13 amino acids. One entry per CDR3 protein, called by TCRdb with MiXCR from the RT-PCR reads. The sample yields about 160,000 distinct CDR3 sequences, around 9.9% seen once. The gene calls are TRBV20-1 and TRBJ2-1; D assignment may be TRBD1 or TRBD2 (5 bases each). This TCR was sampled from a middle-aged man who received an inactivated influenza vaccine. The specimen comprised non-naive T cells sorted from PBMCs, sampled roughly 48 days after vaccination. The CDR3 is CSANRGSGNEQFF. CDR3 bases: TGCAGTGCTAACCGGGGCTCGGGGAATGAGCAGTTCTTC.